The clone carrying this T cell receptor (beta chain) has a handful of counts. What it binds is unknown. The data stem from a study of T cell repertoires in cytomegalovirus infection. Study-level background: Matching HLA type and CMV infection were both indicated by public TCR beta signatures. Overall study findings and caveats: Cumulative public TCR beta family frequency identified carriers of CMV plus the relevant HLA. Across the ex vivo response, the dominant clonotypes were HLA-C-restricted CMV-specific TCR beta clonotypes.

TCRdb fed the reads into MiXCR, producing one record per CDR3 protein. The top ten hold about 24% of the sample, which has approximately 550,000 distinct CDR3 sequences, approximately 16% seen once. V lost 1 base, J lost 8 bases, and 15 bases lay in between. There are 15 residues in the CDR3. Germline V lookup: CDR1 PRHDT, CDR2 FYEKMQ (reference sequence). The sample consisted of CD8+ T cells from PBMCs. The source of this sequence is a human donor in good health (CMV status not recorded). Some clones in this sample may be carry-over from other donors' samples. The genes are TRBV13 and TRBJ2-1; possibly TRBD1 for D (5 bases). The CDR3 is CASSLAVSARDEQFF. The CDR3 coding sequence is TGTGCCAGCAGCTTAGCGGTCAGCGCCAGGGATGAGCAGTTCTTC.